The clone carrying this T cell receptor beta chain was seen a single time. The CDR3 covers 15 residues. Trimming removed 4 bases at V and 2 bases at J, with 15 bases between. Germline CDR1 reads SEHNR; CDR2 reads FQNEAQ (reference sequence). 13 Jbeta primers and 60 Vbeta primers were used for the PCR. Produced via immunoSEQ multiplex PCR; TCRdb's table is partial and in-frame only. The sample records around 90,000 clones, over 60% being singletons. The data are from a study of cytomegalovirus exposure and HLA in healthy donors. Material for sequencing was PBMCs. The chain joins TRBV7-9 to TRBJ2-7; TRBD1 might be the D (6 bases). The sequence came from a male donor in good health and CMV-seropositive. The CDR3 DNA is TGTGCCAGCAGCTCACCTCGGCAGGGGCCCTACGAGCAGTACTTC. As protein: CASSSPRQGPYEQYF.